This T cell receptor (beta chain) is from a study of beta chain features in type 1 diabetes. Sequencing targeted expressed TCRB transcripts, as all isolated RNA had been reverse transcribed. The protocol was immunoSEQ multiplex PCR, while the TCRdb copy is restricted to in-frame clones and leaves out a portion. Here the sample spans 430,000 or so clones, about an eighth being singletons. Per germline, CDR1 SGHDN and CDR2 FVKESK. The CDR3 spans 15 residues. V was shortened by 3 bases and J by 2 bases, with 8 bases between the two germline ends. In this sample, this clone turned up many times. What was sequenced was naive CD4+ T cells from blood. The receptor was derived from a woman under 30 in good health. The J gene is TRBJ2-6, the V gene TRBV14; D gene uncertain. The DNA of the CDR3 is TGTGCCAGCAGCCATTCTCTTGCTGGGGCCAACGTCCTGACTTTC. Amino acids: CASSHSLAGANVLTF.